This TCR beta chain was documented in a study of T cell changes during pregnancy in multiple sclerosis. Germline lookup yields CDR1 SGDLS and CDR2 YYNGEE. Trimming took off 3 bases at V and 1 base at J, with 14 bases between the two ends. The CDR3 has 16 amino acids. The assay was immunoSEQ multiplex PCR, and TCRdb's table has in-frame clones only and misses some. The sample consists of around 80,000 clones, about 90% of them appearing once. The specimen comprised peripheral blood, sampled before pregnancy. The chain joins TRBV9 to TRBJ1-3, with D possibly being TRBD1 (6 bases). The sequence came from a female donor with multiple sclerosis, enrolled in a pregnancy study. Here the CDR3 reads CASSALDRQSGNTIYF. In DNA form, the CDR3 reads TGTGCCAGCAGCGCCCTAGACAGGCAATCTGGAAACACCATATATTTT. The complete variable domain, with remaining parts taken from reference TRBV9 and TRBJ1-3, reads DSGVTQTPKHLITATGQRVTLRCSPRSGDLSVYWYQQSLDQGLQFLIQYYNGEERAKGNILERFSAQQFPDLHSELNLSSLELGDSALYFCASSALDRQSGNTIYFGEGSWLTVV.